Following are 12 T cell receptor beta chains from one sample sequenced in a study of blood T cell repertoires in COVID-19. Sequencing was performed with immunoSEQ multiplex PCR; in TCRdb, only in-frame clones are kept and a portion is missing. Of under 300,000 clones in the sample, 75% to 95% were seen once. Material: PBMCs or T cells enriched from blood (not recorded which). Every receptor here comes from a woman aged 18-29 years who had recovered from COVID-19.

The chain couples TRBV11-3 to TRBJ2-1; D not resolved. This CDR3 is built from 12 residues. V shed 2 bases and J shed 6 bases, with 5 bases lying between them. Germline V gives CDR1 SGHNT, CDR2 YENEEA. The DNA of the CDR3 is TGTGCCAGCAGCTTAAGCCCCAATGAGCAGTTCTTC. Translation: CASSLSPNEQFF.

This clone was detected a few times. The chain combines TRBV3-1 (or the pseudogene TRBV3-2) with TRBJ1-2; no definite D call. Germline V gives CDR1 LGHDT, CDR2 YNNKEL (reference sequence). This CDR3 spans 14 amino acids. V lost 0 bases and J 8 bases, leaving 13 bases between the germline ends. The CDR3 spells CASSQDSTVGGYTF. For the CDR3, the DNA is TGTGCCAGCAGCCAAGATAGCACCGTCGGGGGCTACACCTTC.

This chain uses TRBV7-8 with TRBJ2-1; 8 positions agree with TRBD2. This CDR3 is 13 amino acids long. The ends lost 3 bases at V and 10 bases at J; junction bases unmatched: 5. Germline CDR1 is SGHVS and CDR2 is FQNEAQ. The CDR3 loop reads CASSLGLEGEQFF. The CDR3 nucleotides read TGTGCCAGCAGCTTGGGACTAGAAGGCGAGCAGTTCTTC.

The V call is TRBV19, the J call TRBJ2-7; perhaps TRBD1 as D (6 bases). The V gene lost 3 bases and the J gene lost 6 bases, with 12 bases spanning the gap. Germline assignment: CDR1 LNHDA and CDR2 SQIVND (reference sequence). This CDR3 has 13 amino acids. The CDR3 loop reads CASSISQGFEQYF. In DNA form, the CDR3 reads TGTGCCAGTAGTATTTCACAGGGTTTCGAGCAGTACTTC. The full variable domain, in which reference TRBV19 and TRBJ2-7 provide the parts outside the CDR3, is DGGITQSPKYLFRKEGQNVTLSCEQNLNHDAMYWYRQDPGQGLRLIYYSQIVNDFQKGDIAEGYSVSREKKESFPLTVTSAQKNPTAFYLCASSISQGFEQYFGPGTRLTVT.

The chain recombines TRBV19 with TRBJ2-7, with D possibly TRBD2 on 5 matching bases. This CDR3 comprises 19 residues. V lost 2 bases to trimming and J lost 0 bases, with 23 bases between them. CDR1 and CDR2 from the germline V gene are LNHDA and SQIVND (reference sequence). CDR3 coding DNA: TGTGCCAGTAGTATAAGAATGCCGACCGGGTTGCGGGCCTCCTACGAGCAGTACTTC. Residues: CASSIRMPTGLRASYEQYF.

This clone was detected ten times or more. This chain uses TRBV3-1 (or the pseudogene TRBV3-2) with TRBJ2-5; 8 bases match TRBD1. This CDR3 has 17 amino acids. CDR1 and CDR2 (germline): LGHDT, YNNKEL (reference sequence). After removal of 1 base from V and 5 bases from J, the junction contained 12 bases not matched to a gene. The CDR3 DNA is TGTGCCAGCAGCCAAGGGGGGACAGGCTTGGGAGCGGAGACCCAGTACTTC. Its translation is CASSQGGTGLGAETQYF.

This chain links TRBV28 with TRBJ2-7; no reliable D call. V was pared by 3 bases and J by 6 bases, with 9 bases between. The CDR3 sequence is 12 residues long. Germline V gene data show CDR1 as MDHEN and CDR2 as SYDVKM. The CDR3 spells CASSFPFGEQYF. In DNA form, the CDR3 reads TGTGCCAGCAGTTTCCCATTCGGCGAGCAGTACTTC.

The chain carries TRBV2 and TRBJ1-1; D gene uncertain. Trimming pared 8 bases from V and 3 bases from J, leaving 7 bases between. CDR3 size: 11 residues. Germline V gene lookup returns CDR1 SNHLY and CDR2 FYNNEI. CDR3 region: CASAEDTEAFF. The CDR3 DNA reads as TGTGCCAGCGCGGAAGACACTGAAGCTTTCTTT.

The rearrangement uses TRBV20-1 and TRBJ2-3; the match to TRBD2 covers 7 bases. CDR3 size: 16 residues. Germline V CDR1 and CDR2: DFQATT, SNEGSKA (reference sequence). The V gene end was trimmed by 3 bases and the J gene end by 0 bases; junction bases not matched to a gene: 9. The CDR3 DNA sequence: TGCAGTGCTAGTAGTACCGGGGGGACTAGCACAGATACGCAGTATTTT. This gives the protein CSASSTGGTSTDTQYF.

The chain joins TRBV28 to TRBJ1-2; TRBD1 matches at 7 bases. The V gene's germline CDR1 is MDHEN and CDR2 SYDVKM. The CDR3 runs 13 residues. V lost 8 bases to trimming and J lost 6 bases; unmatched junction nucleotides: 9. CDR3 loop: CASLRAGGDGYTF. The CDR3 bases are TGTGCCAGCCTCCGGGCAGGGGGAGATGGCTACACCTTC.

CDR3 in DNA: TGTGCCATCAAAGAGACTTCCAATGAGCAGTTCTTC. Its protein product is CAIKETSNEQFF. This sequence joins TRBV10-3 and TRBJ2-1; D is unresolved. The germline V gene has CDR1 ENHRY and CDR2 SYGVKD. Trimming removed 7 bases from V and 6 bases from J, with 10 bases in between. The CDR3 is made up of 12 amino acids.

The V call is TRBV7-2, the J call TRBJ1-1; no clear D. Germline assignment: CDR1 SGHTA and CDR2 FQGNSA. Trimming left V 6 bases short and J 3 bases short, with 14 bases between. The CDR3 spans 14 residues. The CDR3, as DNA: TGTGCCAGCAGTCCTACCCTGCGGGACACTGAAGCTTTCTTT. The encoded protein is CASSPTLRDTEAFF.